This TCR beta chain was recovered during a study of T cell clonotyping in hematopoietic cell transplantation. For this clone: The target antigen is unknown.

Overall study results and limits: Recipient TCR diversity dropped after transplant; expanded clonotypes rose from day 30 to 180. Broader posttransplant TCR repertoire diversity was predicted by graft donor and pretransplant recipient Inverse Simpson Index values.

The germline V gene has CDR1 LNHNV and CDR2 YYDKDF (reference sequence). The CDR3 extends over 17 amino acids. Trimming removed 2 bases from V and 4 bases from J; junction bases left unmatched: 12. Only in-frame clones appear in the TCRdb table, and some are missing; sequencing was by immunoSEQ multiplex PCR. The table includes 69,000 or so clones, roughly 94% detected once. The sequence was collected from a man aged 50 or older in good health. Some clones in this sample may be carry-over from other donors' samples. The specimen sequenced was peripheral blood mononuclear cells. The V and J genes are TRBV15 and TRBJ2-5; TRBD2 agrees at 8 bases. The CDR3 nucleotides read TGTGCCACCAGCAGATCGGTGGGGGCTGCGGGAGGAGAGACCCAGTACTTC. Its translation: CATSRSVGAAGGETQYF.